Listed here are 26 T cell receptor beta chains from one sample, sequenced in a study of T cells in Graves' hyperthyroidism and ophthalmopathy. RNA transcripts yielded amplified TCR beta CDR3 regions. RT-PCR in the first round (using the HTBI primer set) targeted the TCR CDR3. From the multiplex PCR reads, TCRdb called clonotypes with MiXCR, one entry per CDR3 protein. The sample has approximately 330,000 distinct CDR3 sequences, around a sixth seen once; the top ten hold under 55%. Sequencing input: blood. The receptors here all came from a woman in her 50s with Graves' hyperthyroidism.

The sample holds a few counts of this clonotype. This chain links TRBV13 with TRBJ1-2, with 9 positions matching TRBD1. V trimming: 5 bases; J trimming: 5 bases; junction bases outside the gene matches: 9. Germline lookup yields CDR1 PRHDT and CDR2 FYEKMQ (reference sequence). This CDR3 region has 15 residues. The CDR3 DNA sequence: TGTGCCAGCAGCCAGCGTGTGGGGACAGGGTATGGCTACACCTTC. Protein product: CASSQRVGTGYGYTF.

This clonotype was observed at least ten times. The chain has TRBV11-2 and TRBJ1-1; no reliable D call. Trimming shortened V by 2 bases and J by 4 bases, and 8 bases separated the two germline ends. Germline V gene data show CDR1 as SGHAT and CDR2 as FQNNGV. The CDR3 totals 13 residues. This chain's CDR3 is CASSLFPGTEAFF. In DNA form, the CDR3 reads TGTGCCAGCAGCTTATTCCCGGGCACTGAAGCTTTCTTT.

This clonotype turned up a few times. The chain employs TRBV19 and TRBJ1-2, with D possibly TRBD1 on 5 matching bases. Germline V gene sequence: CDR1 LNHDA, CDR2 SQIVND (reference sequence). Trimming removed 5 bases at V and 6 bases at J, with 19 bases between. The CDR3 spans 15 residues. In DNA, the CDR3 is TGTGCCAGTAGTCCTACCCCAAGGACATTCCATGGCTACACCTTC. It encodes CASSPTPRTFHGYTF.

This chain joins TRBV10-1 and TRBJ2-2; D is unclear. The germline V and J ends were trimmed by 0 bases and 4 bases, with 3 bases remaining between them. CDR1 and CDR2 from the germline V gene are WNHNN and SYGVQD (reference sequence). The length of the CDR3 is 13 residues. CDR3 coding DNA: TGCGCCAGCAGTGAGTCGGTCACCGGGGAGCTGTTTTTT. It is translated as CASSESVTGELFF.

This clonotype occurred a few times. The chain couples TRBV7-3 to TRBJ1-6; D gene unclear. The CDR3 is 11 residues long. V gave up 3 bases and J gave up 8 bases, with 2 bases separating them. Germline lookup yields CDR1 SGHTA and CDR2 FQGTGA. The DNA of the CDR3 is TGTGCCAGCAGCTTCTATTCACCCCTCCACTTT. This encodes CASSFYSPLHF.

This clonotype appeared many times. The CDR3 sequence is CASSGGLESYEQYF. The CDR3, as DNA: TGTGCCAGCAGCGGAGGTCTAGAGTCTTACGAGCAGTACTTC. J is TRBJ2-7 and V is TRBV7-9; D is perhaps TRBD2 (5 bases). Deletions cut 5 bases from V and 4 bases from J, with 15 bases between. The CDR3 spans 14 residues. CDR1 and CDR2 from the germline V gene are SEHNR and FQNEAQ (reference sequence).

This clonotype was found many times. DNA for the CDR3: TGTGCCAGCAGTTACTCAGGGGATAGCTCCTACGAGCAGTACTTC. Its protein product is CASSYSGDSSYEQYF. V and J are TRBV6-5 and TRBJ2-7; weak D call: TRBD1 (5 bases). Per germline, CDR1 MNHEY and CDR2 SVGAGI. V lost 0 bases, J lost 0 bases, and 9 bases lay in between. The CDR3 sequence is 15 residues long.

The genes are TRBV20-1 and TRBJ2-5; tentatively, D is TRBD1 (9 bases). CDR1 DFQATT and CDR2 SNEGSKA come from the germline V gene (reference sequence). This CDR3 spans 14 amino acids. V was pared by 3 bases and J by 5 bases, with 16 bases between. This CDR3 reads CSASSGTGTETQYF. CDR3 bases: TGCAGTGCTAGTAGCGGGACAGGGACGGAGACCCAGTACTTC.

The chain couples TRBV19 to TRBJ1-2, with 10 bases lining up with TRBD1. V trimming: 5 bases; J trimming: 8 bases; junction bases outside the gene matches: 11. Germline V lookup: CDR1 LNHDA, CDR2 SQIVND (reference sequence). This CDR3 spans 15 amino acids. Here the CDR3 DNA reads TGTGCCAGTAGTGCTTCCGGGACAGGGGTATGGGGCTACACCTTC. Residues: CASSASGTGVWGYTF.

This clonotype was recorded many times. The J gene is TRBJ2-1, the V gene TRBV2; the D is unclear. V was pared by 1 base and J by 7 bases, with 8 bases between. The CDR3 runs 13 residues. CDR1 and CDR2 from the germline V gene are SNHLY and FYNNEI. The CDR3 loop is CASSEGPLNEQFF. In nucleotides, the CDR3 is TGTGCCAGCAGTGAAGGACCGCTAAATGAGCAGTTCTTC.

The sample holds a few counts of this clonotype. V gene TRBV27 combines with J gene TRBJ2-2; possibly TRBD2 for D (6 bases). Germline V lookup: CDR1 MNHEY, CDR2 SMNVEV (reference sequence). The CDR3 runs to 15 residues. The V end lost 6 bases, the J end lost 4 bases, and 15 bases lay between the germline ends. The chain's CDR3 is CASRPIGGPTGELFF. CDR3 coding DNA: TGTGCCAGCAGGCCCATCGGAGGGCCCACCGGGGAGCTGTTTTTT.

This clonotype was counted many times. This chain uses TRBV20-1 with TRBJ2-4, with D possibly matching TRBD2 (5 bases). This CDR3 is 11 amino acids long. Trimming cost V 6 bases and J 9 bases, with 12 bases left between them. Germline CDR1 DFQATT, CDR2 SNEGSKA (reference sequence). The CDR3: CSAVREAIQYF. The CDR3 nucleotides read TGCAGTGCAGTGAGGGAAGCCATTCAGTACTTC.

This clonotype was recorded many times. This chain connects TRBV7-3 to TRBJ2-1; tentatively, D is TRBD1 (5 bases). Trimming removed 3 bases at V and 3 bases at J, with 12 bases between. CDR1 is SGHTA and CDR2 is FQGTGA in the germline V gene. The CDR3 length is 15 residues. The CDR3 bases are TGTGCCAGCAGCTTCTCCCTAGACAGCTACAATGAGCAGTTCTTC. Translation gives CASSFSLDSYNEQFF.

This clonotype was detected only a few times. The genes are TRBV14 and TRBJ2-2; 13 bases are a match to TRBD2. The CDR3 contains 20 residues. Germline values: CDR1 SGHDN, CDR2 FVKESK. Trimming at V came to 0 bases and at J to 0 bases, leaving 7 bases not matched to a gene. DNA for the CDR3: TGTGCCAGCAGCCAAGACCCCGGACTAGCGGGAGCCTCGAACACCGGGGAGCTGTTTTTT. Protein sequence: CASSQDPGLAGASNTGELFF.

Many counts were recorded for this clonotype. This rearrangement joins TRBV4-1 to TRBJ1-1; 9 bases line up with TRBD1. The germline V gene has CDR1 MGHRA and CDR2 YSYEKL. The CDR3 contains 13 residues. V shed 3 bases, J shed 5 bases, and the junction held 1 base outside the gene matches. The CDR3 DNA is TGCGCCAGCAGCCAGGGGACAGGGACTGAAGCTTTCTTT. Translated: CASSQGTGTEAFF.

The chain has TRBV15 and TRBJ1-6, with TRBD1 matching 7 bases. Germline loops: CDR1 LNHNV, CDR2 YYDKDF (reference sequence). With 1 base clipped from V and 9 bases from J, the junction kept 12 bases outside the gene matches. This CDR3 spans 17 amino acids. Written as DNA, the CDR3 is TGTGCCACCAGCAGAGTCATTGCAGGGGGTGGTGGTTCACCCCTCCACTTT. Protein sequence: CATSRVIAGGGGSPLHF.

The chain links TRBV19 to TRBJ2-2; D not certain. This CDR3 region has 13 residues. Trimming cost V 6 bases and J 6 bases, with 11 bases left between them. CDR1 LNHDA and CDR2 SQIVND come from the germline V gene (reference sequence). CDR3 protein: CASSFLHAGELFF. CDR3 coding DNA: TGTGCCAGTAGCTTCCTCCACGCCGGGGAGCTGTTTTTT.

With regard to this clonotype: Mismatch with germline at one junction end may stem from a read error. The chain employs TRBV10-3 and TRBJ1-2; D is undetermined. This CDR3 comprises 13 residues. CDR1 and CDR2 (germline): ENHRY, SYGVKD. The CDR3 loop reads CAISEPGRLRSSF. Written as DNA, the CDR3 is TGTGCCATCAGTGAGCCCGGACGGCTAAGAAGCTCCTTC.

This clonotype was detected a few times. The rearrangement links TRBV6-2 or TRBV6-3 to TRBJ2-3; 9 bases are shared with TRBD1. V trimming: 6 bases; J trimming: 3 bases; junction bases outside the gene matches: 4. CDR1 is MNHEY and CDR2 is SVGEGT in the germline V gene. The CDR3 loop spans 14 amino acids. The CDR3 sequence is CASRWDRETDTQYF. The CDR3 DNA is TGTGCCAGCAGATGGGACAGGGAAACAGATACGCAGTATTTT.

This sequence joins TRBV29-1 and TRBJ2-1; no definite D call. The germline V and J ends were trimmed by 3 bases and 10 bases, with 10 bases remaining between them. Germline CDR1 SQVTM, CDR2 ANQGSEA. This CDR3 contains 11 residues. The CDR3 DNA is TGCAGCGTTGAGACCCAGTTAGAGCAGTTCTTC. Translated, it gives CSVETQLEQFF.

The chain has TRBV18 and TRBJ2-3; 14 positions agree with TRBD2. The V and J ends lost 3 bases and 5 bases, in that order; junction bases with no gene match: 4. Germline V lookup: CDR1 KGHSH, CDR2 LQKENI. There are 16 residues in the CDR3. CDR3 coding DNA: TGTGCCAGCTCACCTGGACTAGCGGGGGGAGAAGATACGCAGTATTTT. Translating gives CASSPGLAGGEDTQYF.

About this clonotype itself: Germline is not matched at one junction end, which may reflect a read error. In DNA, the CDR3 is TGCAGTGCAAGAGGGAGTAAACCTGGCTCCTATAATTCACCCCTCCACTTT. This encodes CSARGSKPGSYNSPLHF. The genes are TRBV20-1 and TRBJ1-6; D ambiguous. This CDR3 region has 17 residues. The germline V gene encodes CDR1 DFQATT and CDR2 SNEGSKA (reference sequence).

On this clonotype itself: A much larger clone sits a single nucleotide away, making a read error possible. The genes are TRBV30 and TRBJ2-1, with D unresolved. Germline V gene data show CDR1 as GTSNPN and CDR2 as SVGIG (reference sequence). The length of the CDR3 is 12 residues. The CDR3 sequence: CAWSGSFNEQFF. The CDR3 DNA sequence: TGTGCCTGGAGTGGATCCTTCAATGAGCAGTTCTTC.

This clonotype was observed a few times. CDR3 nucleotide sequence: TGTGCCAGTAGTATACGATGGAACACCGGGGAGCTGTTTTTT. Amino acids: CASSIRWNTGELFF. This chain uses TRBV19 with TRBJ2-2; D remains unclear. Germline values: CDR1 LNHDA, CDR2 SQIVND (reference sequence). Trimming stripped 2 bases from V and 1 base from J, with 5 bases between. This CDR3 contains 14 residues.

The chain joins TRBV5-1 to TRBJ1-2, with 11 bases lining up with TRBD1. The V gene's germline CDR1 is SGHRS and CDR2 YFSETQ. With 1 base clipped from V and 8 bases from J, the junction kept 4 bases outside the gene matches. CDR3 length equals 14 residues. The CDR3 coding sequence is TGCGCCAGCAGCTTGTGGGGACAGGGGGGCGGCTACACCTTC. Residues: CASSLWGQGGGYTF.

This clonotype was recorded a few times. This chain connects TRBV12-3 or TRBV12-4 to TRBJ1-2; D not resolved. There are 12 residues in the CDR3. Trimming stripped 8 bases from V and 2 bases from J, with 9 bases between. Here the CDR3 reads CASQADNYGYTF. The CDR3, as DNA: TGTGCCAGCCAGGCCGACAACTATGGCTACACCTTC.